This T cell receptor beta chain was profiled in a study of shared clonotypes between healthy human individuals. This clone was counted once. There were no recent acute infections or vaccinations among the donors, who were healthy HIV-negative adults. Several immunoSEQ 96-well plates shared each subset's DNA, each plate a replicate. Measured with immunoSEQ multiplex PCR; TCRdb has only the in-frame clones, and not every one. The sample gives some 530,000 clones, about 72% of which show up once; about 12% is in the top ten. With 3 bases clipped from V and 10 bases from J, the junction kept 10 bases outside the gene matches. CDR1 is SGHDT, CDR2 YYEEEE, per germline. This CDR3 contains 15 residues.

This sequence joins TRBV5-6 and TRBJ1-4; 9 bases match TRBD1. The receptor was derived from a woman in her thirties or forties in good health. Some clones in this sample may be carry-over from other donors' samples. Sequences were obtained from PBMCs. The CDR3 is CASSSTTGGRAKLFF. CDR3 DNA sequence: TGTGCCAGCAGCTCAACGACAGGGGGAAGGGCAAAACTGTTTTTT.